The 10 T cell receptor beta chains in this list originate from one sample, sequenced in a study of T-cell reconstitution after alpha-beta-depleted transplantation in children. Unique molecular identifiers were incorporated during preparation of the TCRbeta library. TCRdb re-derived calls from the PCR reads in MiXCR, one entry per CDR3 protein. The sample lists about 610,000 distinct CDR3 sequences; 10% were seen once. This specimen consisted of PBMCs from the stem cell graft donor, obtained from the stem cell graft. All receptors derive from a human donor who donated a stem cell graft to a child with acute myeloid leukemia.

In its sample, this clonotype was seen a few times. J is TRBJ1-1 and V is TRBV29-1; D is undetermined. The CDR3 is 13 residues long. Trimming pared 6 bases from V and 1 base from J, leaving 12 bases between. Per germline, CDR1 SQVTM and CDR2 ANQGSEA. CDR3 sequence (DNA): TGCAGCGTACGAATCGACGGGAACACTGAAGCTTTCTTT. This encodes CSVRIDGNTEAFF.

Ten or more counts support this clonotype. The chain combines TRBV7-6 with TRBJ2-3; TRBD2 might be the D (6 bases). CDR3 length: 15 amino acids. Trimming removed 6 bases at V and 0 bases at J, with 13 bases between. Germline CDR1 SGHVS, CDR2 FNYEAQ. The CDR3 sequence: CASRLSGTSTDTQYF. The CDR3 region has the DNA TGTGCCAGCAGGCTATCCGGGACTAGCACAGATACGCAGTATTTT. The whole variable domain, remainder taken from reference TRBV7-6 and TRBJ2-3, is GAGVSQSPRYKVTKRGQDVALRCDPISGHVSLYWYRQALGQGPEFLTYFNYEAQQDKSGLPNDRFSAERPEGSISTLTIQRTEQRDSAMYRCASRLSGTSTDTQYFGPGTRLTVL.

This clonotype was observed at least ten times. In nucleotides, the CDR3 is TGTGCCAGCAGTTTTGACAGGGGGAGTGGCGAGCAGTACTTC. It is translated as CASSFDRGSGEQYF. The rearrangement links TRBV27 to TRBJ2-7; 9 positions match TRBD1. This CDR3 has 14 amino acids. Germline CDR1 MNHEY, CDR2 SMNVEV (reference sequence). Trimming removed 3 bases from V and 6 bases from J; junction bases left unmatched: 6.

In this sample, this clonotype turned up many times. The chain uses TRBV7-2 and TRBJ2-1, with 7 bases matching TRBD1. Germline assignment: CDR1 SGHTA and CDR2 FQGNSA. The CDR3 spans 16 residues. V dropped 5 bases and J dropped 3; count of bases not matched to a gene: 10. The chain's CDR3 is CASSPRGTVVYNEQFF. The CDR3 nucleotides are TGTGCCAGCAGCCCAAGGGGGACAGTCGTCTACAATGAGCAGTTCTTC.

This clonotype was picked up one time. A clone one base away is much larger, so this may be a read error. The chain is built from TRBV20-1 and TRBJ2-5; 11 positions agree with TRBD1. The assigned J gene may be wrong: the sequence end matches TRBJ2-1 better. The CDR3 runs 13 residues. From germline, CDR1 is DFQATT and CDR2 SNEGSKA (reference sequence). The CDR3 coding sequence is TGCAGTGCTATCGGACAGGGGGCGGAGACCCAGTTCTTC. Translation gives CSAIGQGAETQFF.

The V call is TRBV7-8, the J call TRBJ1-5, with D possibly TRBD1 on 6 matching bases. Germline CDR1 reads SGHVS; CDR2 reads FQNEAQ. V lost 1 base, J lost 4 bases, and 23 bases lay in between. This CDR3 region has 19 residues. The CDR3 DNA reads TGTGCCAGCAGCTTAGGCCCTAGGGGGAGGCAGGGGCCAAATCAGCCCCAGCATTTT. This translates into CASSLGPRGRQGPNQPQHF.

The table lists this clonotype with a few counts. The rearrangement joins TRBV29-1 to TRBJ2-2; D ambiguous. The V gene's germline CDR1 is SQVTM and CDR2 ANQGSEA. The CDR3 has 12 amino acids. Trimming shortened V by 4 bases and J by 3 bases, and 6 bases separated the two germline ends. CDR3 nucleotides: TGCAGCGTTGTCCCGGACACCGGGGAGCTGTTTTTT. Its protein product is CSVVPDTGELFF.

The rearrangement links TRBV2 to TRBJ2-7; D remains unclear. The germline V gene encodes CDR1 SNHLY and CDR2 FYNNEI. Trimming removed 7 bases at V and 6 bases at J, with 13 bases between. There are 12 residues in the CDR3. The CDR3 DNA reads TGTGCCAGCACCCGAAGGCAGTCCGAGCAGTACTTC. It translates to CASTRRQSEQYF.

The chain links TRBV20-1 to TRBJ2-7; possibly TRBD1 for D (6 bases). Germline V lookup: CDR1 DFQATT, CDR2 SNEGSKA (reference sequence). V was trimmed by 6 bases and J by 4 bases, leaving 19 bases between them. The CDR3 is made up of 14 amino acids. CDR3 sequence: CSALNSQGSYEQYF. CDR3 nucleotides: TGCAGTGCACTAAACAGCCAGGGGTCGTACGAGCAGTACTTC.

The chain uses TRBV5-1 and TRBJ1-5; D is ambiguous. The CDR3 is made up of 14 amino acids. The V and J ends lost 2 bases and 1 base respectively, with 7 bases between them. From germline, CDR1 is SGHRS and CDR2 YFSETQ. CDR3 DNA: TGCGCCAGCAGCTTAGACCCAAGCAATCAGCCCCAGCATTTT. Translating it yields CASSLDPSNQPQHF.